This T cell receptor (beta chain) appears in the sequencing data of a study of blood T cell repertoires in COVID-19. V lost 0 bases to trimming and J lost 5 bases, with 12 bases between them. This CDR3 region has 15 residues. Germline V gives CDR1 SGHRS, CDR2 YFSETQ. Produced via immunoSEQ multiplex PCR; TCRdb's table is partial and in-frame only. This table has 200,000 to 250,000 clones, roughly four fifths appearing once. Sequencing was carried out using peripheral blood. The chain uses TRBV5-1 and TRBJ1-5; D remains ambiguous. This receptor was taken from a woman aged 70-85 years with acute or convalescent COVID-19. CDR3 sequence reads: CASSLGGSPYQPQHF. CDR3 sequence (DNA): TGCGCCAGCAGCTTGGGAGGGTCCCCGTATCAGCCCCAGCATTTT.